This T cell receptor (beta chain) is from a study of shared clonotypes between healthy human individuals. Using immunoSEQ multiplex PCR, the repertoire was profiled, and TCRdb retains in-frame clones only, with some absent. The sample comprises about 980,000 clones, less than 85% of which are singletons, and approximately 1.5% rests with the top ten. V was cut by 4 bases and J by 10 bases, with 14 bases left in between. The CDR3 length is 14 residues. CDR1 is KGHSH and CDR2 is LQKENI in the germline V gene. This clone was detected only a few times. The sequencing input was memory CD4+ T cells sorted from blood. Specified subset: CD45RA-negative fraction. V usage is TRBV18 and J usage is TRBJ1-6; D perhaps matches TRBD1 (5 bases). This clonotype was obtained from a man aged 18 to 30 in good health. The CDR3: CASSLRGEGSPLHF. CDR3 DNA sequence: TGTGCCAGCTCACTTCGGGGGGAGGGCTCACCCCTCCACTTT.